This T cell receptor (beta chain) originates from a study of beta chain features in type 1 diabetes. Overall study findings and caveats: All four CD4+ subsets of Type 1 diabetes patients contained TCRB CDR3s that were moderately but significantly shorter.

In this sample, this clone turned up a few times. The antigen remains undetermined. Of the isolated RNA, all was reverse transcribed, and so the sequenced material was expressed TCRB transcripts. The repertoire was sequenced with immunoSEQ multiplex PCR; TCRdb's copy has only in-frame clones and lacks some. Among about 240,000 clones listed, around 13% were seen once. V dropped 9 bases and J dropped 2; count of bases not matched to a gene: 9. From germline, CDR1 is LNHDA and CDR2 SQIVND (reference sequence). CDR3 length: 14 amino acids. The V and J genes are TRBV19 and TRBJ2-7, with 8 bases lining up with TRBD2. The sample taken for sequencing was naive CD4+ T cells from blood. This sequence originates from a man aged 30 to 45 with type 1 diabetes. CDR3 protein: CASTRGDGAYEQYF. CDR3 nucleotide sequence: TGTGCCAGCACGCGGGGGGACGGTGCCTACGAGCAGTACTTC.